This T cell receptor beta chain was documented in a study of blood T cells in healthy people across ages. The V gene lost 6 bases and the J gene lost 3 bases, with 8 bases spanning the gap. The CDR3 runs 12 residues. Germline assignment: CDR1 ENHRY and CDR2 SYGVKD. A second about 6 to 12 cycle PCR used barcoded and J-beta primers. TCRdb processed the 5' RACE reads anew with MiXCR; each CDR3 protein has one entry. The table records 1 million or so distinct CDR3 sequences, more than 40% of them present only once. The sequence was obtained from an older woman in good health. Sequencing was done on a sample of blood. The chain couples TRBV10-3 to TRBJ1-2; D not certain. The CDR3 DNA reads TGTGCCATCAGACTATCGGACTATGGCTACACCTTC. Protein product: CAIRLSDYGYTF.